These T cell receptor beta chains were read from a single sample in a study of CD8 T cells in ankylosing spondylitis. TCRdb re-called the 5' RACE reads through MiXCR, storing one row per CDR3 protein. The table includes tens of thousands of distinct CDR3 sequences, roughly 9% detected once. Source material: blood, either unsorted or a sorted T cell fraction (not recorded which). These receptors all come from a male donor with ankylosing spondylitis. The CDR3 runs from the conserved cysteine through the conserved F or W. D genes are given only for firm matches. Expanded clones are given a class, and other clones once, few, many or no size at all.

J gene: TRBJ1-2
CDR3 length: 15
V gene: TRBV27
D gene: TRBD1
clone size: NA
CDR3 protein: CASSTLDRGYYGYTF
CDR3 DNA: TGTGCCAGCAGCACTCTCGACAGGGGGTACTATGGCTACACCTTC

J gene: TRBJ1-5
CDR3 length: 16
V gene: TRBV20-1
D gene: TRBD1
clone size: NA
CDR3 protein: CSARNRQGWVNQPQHF
CDR3 DNA: TGCAGTGCTAGAAATAGACAGGGATGGGTCAATCAGCCCCAGCATTTT

J gene: TRBJ2-1
CDR3 length: 15
V gene: TRBV7-9
D gene: NA
clone size: NA
CDR3 protein: CASSPDFYSYNEQFF
CDR3 DNA: TGTGCCAGCAGCCCTGACTTCTACTCCTACAATGAGCAGTTCTTC

J gene: TRBJ2-2
CDR3 length: 13
V gene: TRBV12-3/TRBV12-4
D gene: NA
clone size: NA
CDR3 protein: CASSLNGAGELFF
CDR3 DNA: TGTGCCAGCAGTTTAAATGGGGCCGGGGAGCTGTTTTTT

J gene: TRBJ2-1
CDR3 length: 16
V gene: TRBV3-1
D gene: NA
clone size: few
CDR3 protein: CASSQDGASLYNEQFF
CDR3 DNA: TGTGCCAGCAGCCAAGACGGCGCATCCCTTTACAATGAGCAGTTCTTC

J gene: TRBJ2-2
CDR3 length: 15
V gene: TRBV11-2
D gene: TRBD2
clone size: NA
CDR3 protein: CASSWGGPNTGELFF
CDR3 DNA: TGTGCCAGCAGCTGGGGGGGACCCAACACCGGGGAGCTGTTTTTT

J gene: TRBJ2-1
CDR3 length: 15
V gene: TRBV6-1
D gene: TRBD2
clone size: few
CDR3 protein: CASRLLAGGYNEQFF
CDR3 DNA: TGTGCCTCTAGACTACTAGCGGGGGGCTACAATGAGCAGTTCTTC

J gene: TRBJ2-7
CDR3 length: 15
V gene: TRBV4-2
D gene: NA
clone size: many
CDR3 protein: CASSQEGASSYEQYF
CDR3 DNA: TGTGCCAGCAGCCAAGAAGGGGCATCCTCCTACGAGCAGTACTTC

J gene: TRBJ2-7
CDR3 length: 16
V gene: TRBV2
D gene: NA
clone size: many
CDR3 protein: CASSEGSLGARYEQYF
CDR3 DNA: TGTGCCAGCAGTGAAGGCAGCTTGGGGGCGCGGTACGAGCAGTACTTC

J gene: TRBJ2-5
CDR3 length: 15
V gene: TRBV29-1
D gene: NA
clone size: many
CDR3 protein: CSVEESRADQETQYF
CDR3 DNA: TGCAGCGTTGAAGAGTCGCGGGCAGACCAAGAGACCCAGTACTTC

J gene: TRBJ1-1
CDR3 length: 14
V gene: TRBV29-1
D gene: NA
clone size: many
CDR3 protein: CSVKSGRTNTEAFF
CDR3 DNA: TGCAGCGTTAAAAGCGGGAGGACGAACACTGAAGCTTTCTTT

J gene: TRBJ2-1
CDR3 length: 14
V gene: TRBV27
D gene: TRBD2
clone size: many
CDR3 protein: CASSPGLVYNEQFF
CDR3 DNA: TGTGCCAGCAGTCCGGGACTAGTTTACAATGAGCAGTTCTTC

J gene: TRBJ2-7
CDR3 length: 16
V gene: TRBV7-2
D gene: TRBD1
clone size: NA
CDR3 protein: CASSLGGTGRTYEQYF
CDR3 DNA: TGTGCCAGCAGCTTAGGGGGGACAGGCCGAACCTACGAGCAGTACTTC

J gene: TRBJ2-3
CDR3 length: 14
V gene: TRBV6-1
D gene: TRBD2
clone size: NA
CDR3 protein: CASSTAGGPDTQYF
CDR3 DNA: TGTGCCAGCAGCACCGCGGGAGGCCCAGATACGCAGTATTTT

J gene: TRBJ1-2
CDR3 length: 11
V gene: TRBV20-1
D gene: NA
clone size: many
CDR3 protein: CSARVVDGYTF
CDR3 DNA: TGCAGTGCCAGAGTGGTGGATGGCTACACCTTC

J gene: TRBJ2-2
CDR3 length: 15
V gene: TRBV5-1
D gene: TRBD1
clone size: many
CDR3 protein: CASSSGQDHTGELFF
CDR3 DNA: TGCGCCAGCAGCTCCGGACAGGACCACACCGGGGAGCTGTTTTTT

J gene: TRBJ2-1
CDR3 length: 12
V gene: TRBV13
D gene: NA
clone size: few
CDR3 protein: CASSSGSSEQFF
CDR3 DNA: TGTGCCAGCAGCTCCGGAAGTAGTGAGCAGTTCTTC

J gene: TRBJ2-2
CDR3 length: 16
V gene: TRBV3-1
D gene: TRBD2
clone size: many
CDR3 protein: CASSTLTSGRDGELFF
CDR3 DNA: TGTGCCAGCAGCACCTTGACTAGCGGGAGGGACGGGGAGCTGTTTTTT

J gene: TRBJ2-7
CDR3 length: 19
V gene: TRBV20-1
D gene: NA
clone size: NA
CDR3 protein: CSARVQARDSSHAIDEQYF
CDR3 DNA: TGCAGTGCTAGAGTCCAGGCCCGGGATTCTAGCCACGCCATTGACGAGCAGTACTTC

J gene: TRBJ2-2
CDR3 length: 15
V gene: TRBV15
D gene: TRBD2
clone size: NA
CDR3 protein: CATSRLAGTGGELFF
CDR3 DNA: TGTGCCACCAGTAGACTAGCGGGGACGGGCGGGGAGCTGTTTTTT

J gene: TRBJ2-5
CDR3 length: 15
V gene: TRBV5-1
D gene: NA
clone size: many
CDR3 protein: CASSPVGRGIETQYF
CDR3 DNA: TGCGCCAGCAGCCCCGTCGGGAGAGGGATTGAGACCCAGTACTTC

J gene: TRBJ1-1
CDR3 length: 17
V gene: TRBV7-9
D gene: TRBD1
clone size: many
CDR3 protein: CASSSRDRGLRGSEAFF
CDR3 DNA: TGTGCCAGCAGCTCTCGGGACAGGGGGCTTCGGGGGTCTGAAGCTTTCTTT

J gene: TRBJ2-5
CDR3 length: 14
V gene: TRBV29-1
D gene: NA
clone size: few
CDR3 protein: CSVEWDPPQETQYF
CDR3 DNA: TGCAGCGTTGAATGGGATCCTCCTCAGGAGACCCAGTACTTC

J gene: TRBJ1-1
CDR3 length: 14
V gene: TRBV27
D gene: NA
clone size: NA
CDR3 protein: CASRVGTPYTEAFF
CDR3 DNA: TGTGCCAGCAGGGTAGGGACACCTTACACTGAAGCTTTCTTT

J gene: TRBJ2-7
CDR3 length: 12
V gene: TRBV11-2
D gene: NA
clone size: NA
CDR3 protein: CASSFSGSEQYF
CDR3 DNA: TGTGCCAGCAGTTTCTCAGGGTCCGAGCAGTACTTC

J gene: TRBJ2-7
CDR3 length: 13
V gene: TRBV29-1
D gene: TRBD1
clone size: many
CDR3 protein: CSVAGTGPYEQYF
CDR3 DNA: TGCAGCGTAGCCGGGACAGGGCCCTACGAGCAGTACTTC

J gene: TRBJ2-7
CDR3 length: 14
V gene: TRBV9
D gene: NA
clone size: many
CDR3 protein: CASSVAGEGYEQYF
CDR3 DNA: TGTGCCAGCAGCGTAGCCGGGGAAGGCTACGAGCAGTACTTC

J gene: TRBJ2-7
CDR3 length: 14
V gene: TRBV14
D gene: NA
clone size: NA
CDR3 protein: CASSQAYGAYEQYF
CDR3 DNA: TGTGCCAGCAGCCAAGCTTATGGGGCCTACGAGCAGTACTTC

J gene: TRBJ2-1
CDR3 length: 16
V gene: TRBV7-9
D gene: NA
clone size: NA
CDR3 protein: CASSLGLGDSYNEQFF
CDR3 DNA: TGTGCCAGCAGCTTAGGGCTCGGGGATTCCTACAATGAGCAGTTCTTC

J gene: TRBJ1-5
CDR3 length: 15
V gene: TRBV3-1
D gene: NA
clone size: many
CDR3 protein: CASSQESAGNQPQHF
CDR3 DNA: TGTGCCAGCAGCCAAGAATCGGCAGGTAATCAGCCCCAGCATTTT

J gene: TRBJ1-1
CDR3 length: 17
V gene: TRBV5-1
D gene: NA
clone size: few
CDR3 protein: CASRLNLRGAMLTEAFF
CDR3 DNA: TGCGCCAGCAGGCTCAACCTGAGGGGGGCCATGCTCACTGAAGCTTTCTTT

J gene: TRBJ1-6
CDR3 length: 16
V gene: TRBV9
D gene: TRBD1
clone size: few
CDR3 protein: CASSVDWTGYNSPLHF
CDR3 DNA: TGTGCCAGCAGCGTAGATTGGACAGGATATAATTCACCCCTCCACTTT

J gene: TRBJ1-2
CDR3 length: 13
V gene: TRBV29-1
D gene: TRBD1
clone size: few
CDR3 protein: CSVATGVDYGYTF
CDR3 DNA: TGCAGCGTAGCGACAGGGGTTGACTATGGCTACACCTTC

J gene: TRBJ1-5
CDR3 length: 16
V gene: TRBV27
D gene: NA
clone size: many
CDR3 protein: CASSLSSGTSNQPQHF
CDR3 DNA: TGTGCCAGCAGTTTATCTTCCGGGACTAGCAATCAGCCCCAGCATTTT